The T cell receptor beta chain described here comes from a study of radiation and T cells in renal cell carcinoma. This clone came up once. The time point here: blood 4 weeks post-SBRT, at nephrectomy. Treatment meaning: 15 Gy SBRT to primary tumor, nephrectomy 4 weeks later. CDR1 is WNHNN, CDR2 SYGVQD, per germline (reference sequence). This CDR3 comprises 13 residues. With 5 bases removed from V and 6 bases from J, the gap between germline ends came to 12 bases. Produced via immunoSEQ multiplex PCR; TCRdb's table is partial and in-frame only. The sample carries approximately 150,000 clones, 70% to 90% recorded once.

The TCR comes from a woman aged 45-65 years with renal cell carcinoma. The chain couples TRBV10-1 to TRBJ2-3; D is ambiguous. The input for sequencing was blood, taken from a patient whose treatment included radiotherapy and nephrectomy. The CDR3 spells CASSLTFKDTQYF. The CDR3 nucleotides read TGCGCCAGCAGTCTCACCTTTAAGGATACGCAGTATTTT.